This T cell receptor beta chain was found in a study of T cell repertoires in cytomegalovirus infection. This clonotype was seen ten or more times. Its antigen is not identified. Notes on the study in general: There were HLA-C-restricted CMV-specific TCR beta clonotypes dominating the ex vivo response.

MiXCR, applied by TCRdb to the reads, yields one record per CDR3 protein. Of fewer than 200,000 distinct CDR3 sequences listed, around an eighth were seen once; the top ten hold 25% to 30%. The CDR3 has 17 amino acids. Unmatched junction bases numbered 7, after V lost 4 bases and J lost 0 bases. Germline V gene data show CDR1 as SEHNR and CDR2 as FQNEAQ (reference sequence). Material for sequencing was PBMCs. The gene calls are TRBV7-9 and TRBJ2-2; TRBD1 matches 8 bases. This clonotype originated in a human donor in good health (CMV status not recorded). Some clones in this sample may be carry-over from other donors' samples. In DNA, the CDR3 is TGTGCCAGCAGCTCTTTGGACAGGGAACCGAACACCGGGGAGCTGTTTTTT. The encoded protein is CASSSLDREPNTGELFF.